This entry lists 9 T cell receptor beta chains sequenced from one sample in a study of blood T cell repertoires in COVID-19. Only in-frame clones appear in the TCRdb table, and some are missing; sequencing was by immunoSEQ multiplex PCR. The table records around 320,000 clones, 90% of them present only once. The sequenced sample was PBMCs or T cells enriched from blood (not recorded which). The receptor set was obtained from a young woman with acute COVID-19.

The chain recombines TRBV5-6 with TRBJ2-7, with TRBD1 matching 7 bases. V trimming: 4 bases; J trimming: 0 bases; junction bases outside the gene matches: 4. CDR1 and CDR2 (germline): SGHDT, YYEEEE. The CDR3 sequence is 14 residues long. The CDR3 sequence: CASSPRDSSYEQYF. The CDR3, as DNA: TGTGCCAGCAGCCCCCGGGACAGCTCCTACGAGCAGTACTTC.

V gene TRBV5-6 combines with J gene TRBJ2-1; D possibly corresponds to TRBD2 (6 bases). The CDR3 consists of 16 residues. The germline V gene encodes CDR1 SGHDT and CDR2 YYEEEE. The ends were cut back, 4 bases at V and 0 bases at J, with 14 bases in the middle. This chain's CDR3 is CASSLGGPSSYNEQFF. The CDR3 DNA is TGTGCCAGCAGCCTTGGAGGGCCTTCCTCCTACAATGAGCAGTTCTTC.

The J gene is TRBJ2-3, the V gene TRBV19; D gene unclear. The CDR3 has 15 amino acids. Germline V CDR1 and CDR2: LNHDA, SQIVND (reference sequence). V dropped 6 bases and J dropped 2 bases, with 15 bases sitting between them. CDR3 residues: CASSPTLPPTDTQYF. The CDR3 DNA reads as TGTGCCAGTAGCCCGACTCTTCCCCCCACAGATACGCAGTATTTT.

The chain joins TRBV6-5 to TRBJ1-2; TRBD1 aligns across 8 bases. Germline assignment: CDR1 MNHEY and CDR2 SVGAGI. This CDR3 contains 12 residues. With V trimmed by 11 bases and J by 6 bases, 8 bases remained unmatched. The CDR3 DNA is TGTGCCGGGTACGGACAGGGAAATGGCTACACCTTC. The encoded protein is CAGYGQGNGYTF.

CDR3 nucleotides: TGTGCCAGCAGCTCCGGGACTACCGTCGGGGCGCAGTACTTC. Translation: CASSSGTTVGAQYF. The gene calls are TRBV5-4 and TRBJ2-7, with TRBD2 matching over 7 bases. Germline assignment: CDR1 SGHNT and CDR2 YYREEE (reference sequence). With V trimmed by 3 bases and J by 9 bases, 12 bases remained unmatched. The length of the CDR3 is 14 residues.

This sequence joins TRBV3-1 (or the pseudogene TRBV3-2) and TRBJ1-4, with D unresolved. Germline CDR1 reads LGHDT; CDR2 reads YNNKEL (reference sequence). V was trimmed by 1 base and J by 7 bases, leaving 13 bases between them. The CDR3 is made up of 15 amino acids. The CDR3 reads CASSQVLGHGEKLFF. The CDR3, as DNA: TGTGCCAGCAGCCAAGTTCTTGGTCACGGTGAAAAACTGTTTTTT.

CDR3 DNA: TGTGCCAGCAGTTTTTTACGTCAGGGTGAAGCTTTCTTT. It specifies CASSFLRQGEAFF. The chain uses TRBV12-3 or TRBV12-4 and TRBJ1-1, with D perhaps TRBD1 (5 bases). The CDR3 consists of 13 residues. Trimming cost V 3 bases and J 7 bases, with 12 bases left between them.

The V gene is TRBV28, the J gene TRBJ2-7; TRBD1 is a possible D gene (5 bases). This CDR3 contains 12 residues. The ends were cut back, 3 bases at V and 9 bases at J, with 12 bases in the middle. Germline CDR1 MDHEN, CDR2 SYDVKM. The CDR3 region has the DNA TGTGCCAGCAGTTTGGGGCCTCCGGGGCAGTACTTC. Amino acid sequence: CASSLGPPGQYF.

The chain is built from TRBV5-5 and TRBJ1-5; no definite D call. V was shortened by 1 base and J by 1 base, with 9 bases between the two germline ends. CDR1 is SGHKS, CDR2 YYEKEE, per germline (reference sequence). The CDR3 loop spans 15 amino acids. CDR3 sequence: CASSLFGVSNQPQHF. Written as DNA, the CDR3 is TGTGCCAGCAGCTTGTTCGGTGTGAGCAATCAGCCCCAGCATTTT.